Listed below are T cell receptor beta chains from one sample, sequenced in a study of cytomegalovirus exposure and HLA in healthy donors. The protocol was immunoSEQ multiplex PCR, while the TCRdb copy is restricted to in-frame clones and leaves out a portion. The table includes about 130,000 clones, roughly 82% detected once. Source material: PBMCs. These receptors all stem from a man aged 45-60 years in good health and CMV-seronegative. Each CDR3 is given with its conserved first and last residue. The order of the fields is D gene, V gene, clone size, J gene, CDR3 protein, CDR3 DNA. The D gene is left open where the match is weak. Some rows have no size entry. The others give once, few or many, or a class for an expanded clone.

TRBD1,TRBV7-9,once,TRBJ2-1,CASSAIPLRGRVSREQFF,TGTGCCAGCAGCGCGATACCTCTCAGGGGGAGAGTCTCAAGAGAGCAGTTCTTC
NA,TRBV9,NA,TRBJ2-7,CASSVLDSPYEQYF,TGTGCCAGCAGCGTACTGGACAGCCCCTACGAGCAGTACTTC
TRBD2,TRBV4-1,NA,TRBJ2-7,CASSQGTSGLYEQYF,TGCGCCAGCAGCCAAGGGACTAGCGGCTTATACGAGCAGTACTTC
NA,TRBV11-2,few,TRBJ1-2,CASSPRTEPTLHF,TGTGCCAGCAGCCCCCGGACTGAACCCACCCTTCACTTC
TRBD2,TRBV19,NA,TRBJ2-2,CASTTWEGRLNTGELFF,TGTGCCAGTACCACCTGGGAGGGCAGGCTGAACACCGGGGAGCTGTTTTTT
TRBD2,TRBV6-6,once,TRBJ2-1,CASSSNGGSYNEQFF,TGTGCCAGCAGTTCTAACGGGGGGTCATACAATGAGCAGTTCTTC
TRBD1,TRBV6-4,NA,TRBJ2-7,CASSARGTGVDEQYF,TGTGCCAGCAGTGCTAGGGGGACAGGGGTCGACGAGCAGTACTTC
NA,TRBV6-5,NA,TRBJ1-1,CASSYGRPTEAFF,TGTGCCAGCAGTTACGGGAGACCCACGGAAGCTTTCTTT
TRBD1,TRBV6-5,once,TRBJ2-7,CASSRSGTGVYEQYF,TGTGCCAGCAGTCGCTCCGGGACAGGGGTGTACGAGCAGTACTTC
TRBD2,TRBV11-2,NA,TRBJ2-3,CASSLTLARSTDTQYF,TGTGCCAGCAGCCTAACACTAGCGAGGAGCACAGATACGCAGTATTTT
NA,TRBV29-1,NA,TRBJ2-3,CSATGPTDTQYF,TGCAGTGCAACAGGGCCCACAGATACGCAGTATTTT
TRBD1,TRBV18,NA,TRBJ1-1,CASSRGQGLWNTEAFF,TGTGCCAGCTCACGTGGACAGGGTTTATGGAACACTGAAGCTTTCTTT
NA,TRBV7-8,NA,TRBJ2-5,CASSPGAGGIPQETQYF,TGTGCCAGCAGCCCAGGGGCAGGCGGTATCCCCCAAGAGACCCAGTACTTC
TRBD1,TRBV7-2,NA,TRBJ1-5,CASSRDRGFRSQHF,TGTGCCAGCAGCCGTGACAGGGGGTTTCGGTCCCAGCATTTT
TRBD2,TRBV4-1,NA,TRBJ2-1,CASSQGTSGGANEQFF,TGCGCCAGCAGCCAAGGGACTAGCGGGGGGGCCAATGAGCAGTTCTTC
NA,TRBV5-8,NA,TRBJ2-1,CASSRTVGGNEQFF,TGTGCCAGCAGCCGGACTGTAGGCGGGAATGAGCAGTTCTTC
NA,TRBV19,few,TRBJ1-6,CASSEQNNSPLHF,TGTGCCAGTAGTGAACAGAATAATTCACCCCTCCACTTT
TRBD2,TRBV5-6,NA,TRBJ2-4,CASQAAGGKNIQYF,TGTGCCAGCCAGGCGGCGGGGGGAAAAAACATTCAGTACTTC
TRBD2,TRBV5-6,NA,TRBJ2-2,CASSFAGRGADTGELFF,TGTGCCAGCAGCTTTGCTGGGCGGGGGGCCGACACCGGGGAGCTGTTTTTT
TRBD1,TRBV7-9,NA,TRBJ2-2,CATKSTRQGPTGELFF,TGTGCCACCAAAAGCACAAGACAGGGGCCCACCGGGGAGCTGTTTTTT
TRBD2,TRBV7-8,NA,TRBJ2-7,CASSLAAGGIYEQYF,TGTGCCAGCAGCTTAGCAGCGGGGGGAATCTACGAGCAGTACTTC
NA,TRBV5-4,few,TRBJ2-1,CASSLGLGVEQFF,TGTGCCAGCAGCTTGGGACTAGGGGTTGAGCAGTTCTTC
NA,TRBV6-9,NA,TRBJ2-7,CASSSSVGGPSYEQYF,TGTGCCAGCAGTTCCTCAGTAGGAGGCCCTTCCTACGAGCAGTACTTC
NA,TRBV11-1,NA,TRBJ2-3,CASSFRGVTDTQYF,TGTGCCAGCAGCTTCAGGGGGGTAACAGATACGCAGTATTTT
NA,TRBV2,NA,TRBJ2-7,CASSLGGYEQYF,TGTGCCAGCTCCTTAGGGGGCTACGAGCAGTACTTC
TRBD1,TRBV6-1,NA,TRBJ1-2,CASSEAGQGAFYGYTF,TGTGCCAGCAGTGAAGCGGGGCAGGGGGCGTTCTATGGCTACACCTTC
NA,TRBV6-5,NA,TRBJ2-7,CASSNPLSPEQYF,TGTGCCAGCAGTAATCCTCTTAGTCCCGAGCAGTACTTC
NA,TRBV9,NA,TRBJ2-4,CASSVGRGTPGIQYF,TGTGCCAGCAGCGTGGGGAGGGGGACGCCGGGCATTCAGTACTTC
NA,TRBV23-1,NA,TRBJ1-5,CASSPGQGQQPQHF,TGCGCCAGCTCCCCCGGGCAGGGGCAACAGCCCCAGCATTTT
TRBD1,TRBV2,few,TRBJ1-3,CASRQSGGGNTIYF,TGTGCCAGCAGGCAATCAGGGGGTGGGAACACCATATATTTT
TRBD1,TRBV2,NA,TRBJ1-6,CASVRGRGSPLHF,TGTGCCAGCGTGAGGGGGCGGGGTTCACCCCTCCACTTT
TRBD1,TRBV2,NA,TRBJ2-7,CASSRDRYEQYF,TGTGCCAGCAGCCGGGACAGGTACGAGCAGTACTTC
NA,TRBV13,NA,TRBJ1-5,CASSLRGNSNQPQHF,TGTGCCAGCAGCTTACGGGGGAATAGCAATCAGCCCCAGCATTTT
TRBD1,TRBV7-8,NA,TRBJ2-1,CASSIYRGEDNEQFF,TGTGCCAGCAGCATATACAGGGGTGAGGACAATGAGCAGTTCTTC
NA,TRBV18,NA,TRBJ2-5,CASSLEETQYF,TGTGCCAGCTCACTGGAGGAGACCCAGTACTTC
TRBD1,TRBV13,NA,TRBJ1-4,CASSLGANNRGGKLFF,TGTGCCAGCAGCTTAGGCGCTAACAACAGGGGCGGAAAACTGTTTTTT